The sequence of this T cell receptor beta chain was determined in a study of PD-L1 blockade in urothelial cancer (dated by TCRdb to the late 2010s). With respect to the entire study: Every patient began therapy in about 2014 and was given atezolizumab 1,200 mg intravenously every 3 weeks. Pretreatment tumor samples, along with matched peripheral blood collected serially before and after atezolizumab treatment, underwent TCR sequencing. Pretreatment blood TCR-seq was available for about 27 patients, at least one posttreatment blood collection was obtained for approximately 24 patients, and tumor TCR-seq was available for approximately 24 patients. Blood samples yielded a median of roughly 140,000 T cells and roughly 83,000 unique TCRs, with median clonality approximately 0.08. Somatic, immune and clinical correlates of response to PD-L1 blockade with atezolizumab in urothelial cancer were the focus of an exploratory multi-omic analysis. Blood samples were analyzed at 3 weeks after treatment start (second dose) and at 6 weeks after treatment start. About 85% of the roughly 29 patients were identified as males with urothelial cancer of bladder origin, and a prior smoking history was reported by 18 of 29 patients. Durable clinical benefit was defined as a progression-free survival longer than 6 months, and TCR features were additionally tested against progression-free survival and overall survival. Nine patients achieved durable clinical benefit and some 20 did not. In the same patients who had TCR sequencing, pretreatment tumors also underwent whole exome sequencing and RNA sequencing. An ECOG performance status of 0 or 1 was recorded for the patients, and 0 to 3 prior chemotherapy regimens had been received by the patients. What the work shows at the level of the full study, not this receptor alone: Because the sample size was small (n of about 31) and many of the analyses were exploratory, the results are meant to be hypothesis-generating. A pretreatment peripheral blood TCR clonality below the median was linked to improved progression-free and overall survival. At 3 weeks after the start of treatment, tumor-associated TCR clones in peripheral blood had expanded more in patients with durable benefit (n ≈ 24, p = 0.022).

The CDR3 covers 15 residues, taking in both the cysteine and the phenylalanine. The DNA shown is the 45-base CDR3, in frame from base 1. V and J are truncated by 6 bases and 0 bases respectively, leaving an intervening sequence of 12 bases. From a lookup of the germline V gene (reference sequence), CDR1 and CDR2 are LNHDA and SQIVND. On this clone itself: This clone's antigen is unknown. Base qualities are not recorded, but no much larger clone differs from it by a single base.

Synthetic TCR analog templates were spiked into each PCR to estimate absolute template abundance from read counts. The immunoSEQ assay was used to amplify TCRbeta CDR3 regions from genomic DNA with bias-controlled V and J gene primers. Rearranged TCRbeta segments were sequenced at approximately 20X coverage. The original methods were these. Clustering was used to correct sequencing errors, and CDR3s were annotated against IMGT so that V, D and J genes could be assigned. Downstream analyses used only productive TCRbeta rearrangements, leaving out any out-of-frame or stop-codon sequences. Clonality was computed as one minus Shannon entropy normalized by the log of the number of unique productive sequences. Clones differing between time points or between blood and tumor were identified using Fisher's exact test with Benjamini-Hochberg correction, with an adjusted p below 0.01 applied as the threshold. TCRdb stores this immuneACCESS table with in-frame sequences only. Part of the clones is absent; in the studies checked, under half of the shortfall reflects unresolved V genes, and no reason is known for the rest. V and J calls and clone size are those listed in that table; D and trimming were worked out from the DNA. In all, the sample holds about 76,000 clones, and approximately 90% of those were seen once. Over 0.7% of the sample lies in the top ten.

The meaning of the sample's time point label: peripheral blood 6 weeks after treatment start. The cohort comprised 25 to 30 patients with locally advanced or metastatic urothelial carcinoma treated at Memorial Sloan Kettering on a trial protocol. Peripheral blood mononuclear cells were collected from each patient pretreatment and during treatment, giving between 1 and 8 total time points per patient. The Qiagen DNeasy Blood extraction kit was used to purify genomic DNA from total PBMCs and tumor samples. Collected pretreatment and during treatment, PBMCs were isolated and stored as previously described.

The rearranged chain carries TRBV19 and TRBJ1-5; the D gene cannot be named for sure. The source was PBMCs, collected around atezolizumab (anti-PD-L1) treatment. This clonotype was sampled from a woman over 75 with urothelial cancer. The nucleotide sequence reads TGTGCCAGTAGGACTACTGACGGTAGCAATCAGCCCCAGCATTTT. This sequence encodes CASRTTDGSNQPQHF.